The 16 T cell receptor beta chains below all came from one sample that was sequenced in a study of blood T cell repertoires in COVID-19 (dated by TCRdb to 2018 to 2021). Preparation of the library involved the immunoSEQ multiplex PCR assay. The immuneACCESS repertoire file appears here via TCRdb, limited to in-frame rearrangements. These files lack a portion of the clones; in checked studies, under half of the deficit traces to unresolved V genes, and the cause of the others is not known. This sample comprises 150,000 to 200,000 clones, around 85% of them detected only once. Of the sample, roughly 9.6% is held by the ten largest clones. What was sequenced was peripheral blood. The origin of the receptors is a man aged 55 to 70 with active or convalescent COVID-19.

This chain links TRBV18 with TRBJ2-1, with 9 bases that match TRBD1. The CDR3 has 13 amino acids. V lost 3 bases, J lost 13 bases, and 7 bases stayed unmatched. CDR1 and CDR2 (germline): KGHSH, LQKENI. The CDR3 nucleotides read TGTGCCAGCTCACCTCCGGACAGGGGTTTCCAGTTCTTC. Protein sequence: CASSPPDRGFQFF.

The chain couples TRBV5-1 to TRBJ2-3; D is possibly TRBD1 (5 bases). V lost 7 bases and J lost 4, with 16 bases in between. Germline V CDR1 and CDR2: SGHRS, YFSETQ. This CDR3 region has 14 residues. CDR3 region: CASRWGIVADTQYF. CDR3 coding DNA: TGCGCCAGCCGCTGGGGCATAGTGGCAGATACGCAGTATTTT.

The chain has TRBV11-1 and TRBJ1-1; 11 bases fit TRBD1. Germline V CDR1 and CDR2: SGHAT, FQDESV (reference sequence). This CDR3 region has 14 residues. The J segment lost 4 bases and the V segment lost 4 bases, leaving 2 bases of the junction unmatched. This CDR3 is CASSWDRGGTEAFF. In DNA form, the CDR3 reads TGTGCCAGCAGCTGGGACAGGGGGGGCACTGAAGCTTTCTTT.

The V gene is TRBV7-6, the J gene TRBJ1-3; TRBD1 might be the D (6 bases). The CDR3 contains 15 residues. Per germline, CDR1 SGHVS and CDR2 FNYEAQ. Trimming pared 6 bases from V and 1 base from J, leaving 13 bases between. The CDR3 sequence is CASSPTGWSGNTIYF. Here the CDR3 DNA reads TGTGCCAGCAGTCCAACAGGGTGGTCTGGAAACACCATATATTTT.

This clone was observed a handful of times. The V gene is TRBV29-1, the J gene TRBJ2-7; maybe TRBD2 (5 bases). Germline V CDR1 and CDR2: SQVTM, ANQGSEA. V lost 1 base and J 0 bases, leaving 19 bases between the germline ends. CDR3 length equals 17 residues. Written as DNA, the CDR3 is TGCAGCGTTGAAGGGGTCGTCGACCCGGGGTCCTCCTACGAGCAGTACTTC. Translating gives CSVEGVVDPGSSYEQYF.

The V gene is TRBV5-6, the J gene TRBJ1-1; TRBD1 agrees at 8 bases. CDR1 is SGHDT, CDR2 YYEEEE, per germline. This CDR3 spans 16 amino acids. The junction had 10 bases not matched to a gene; V was cut back by 1 base and J by 5 bases. The DNA for the CDR3 is TGTGCCAGCAGCTTGCGGCTCAGGGGGCTAGGGACTGAAGCTTTCTTT. Amino acid sequence: CASSLRLRGLGTEAFF.

The V gene is TRBV12-5, the J gene TRBJ1-1, with D uncertain. V dropped 5 bases and J dropped 8 bases, with 12 bases sitting between them. Germline lookup yields CDR1 LGHNT and CDR2 FRNRAP. The CDR3 has 12 amino acids. CDR3 in amino acids: CASGPGRGEAFF. The DNA of the CDR3 is TGTGCTAGTGGTCCCGGACGGGGAGAAGCTTTCTTT.

The chain carries TRBV11-2 and TRBJ2-5; maybe TRBD1 (5 bases). V was trimmed by 2 bases and J by 1 base, leaving 8 bases between them. Germline lookup yields CDR1 SGHAT and CDR2 FQNNGV. The CDR3 is made up of 14 amino acids. CDR3 nucleotide sequence: TGTGCCAGCAGCTTAATCCAGGGCCAAGAGACCCAGTACTTC. Its protein is CASSLIQGQETQYF.

This sequence joins TRBV11-3 and TRBJ2-1; 13 positions agree with TRBD2. The CDR3 is 15 amino acids. V was clipped by 5 bases and J by 7 bases; unmatched bases: 5. Per germline, CDR1 SGHNT and CDR2 YENEEA. DNA of the CDR3: TGTGCCAGCAGCAGAGGACTAGCGGGGGTAAATGAGCAGTTCTTC. Encoded protein: CASSRGLAGVNEQFF.

The chain has TRBV12-3 or TRBV12-4 and TRBJ1-4, with D perhaps matching TRBD1 (6 bases). The CDR3 covers 13 residues. Trimming removed 7 bases at V and 5 bases at J, with 11 bases between. DNA for the CDR3: TGTGCCAGCAACCCCCAGGGGAATGAAAAACTGTTTTTT. It codes for CASNPQGNEKLFF.

The rearrangement uses TRBV7-9 and TRBJ2-1, with D tentatively TRBD1 (5 bases). Looked up from germline, CDR1 is SEHNR and CDR2 is FQNEAQ (reference sequence). The CDR3 covers 14 residues. The V and J ends lost 3 bases and 6 bases respectively, with 12 bases between them. CDR3 sequence (DNA): TGTGCCAGCAGCTTGGCAGGGTGGGTCAATGAGCAGTTCTTC. It translates to CASSLAGWVNEQFF.

V is TRBV10-1 and J is TRBJ2-7, with TRBD1 matching over 8 bases. V was clipped by 10 bases and J by 5 bases; unmatched bases: 13. The CDR3 is made up of 14 amino acids. The V gene's germline CDR1 is WNHNN and CDR2 SYGVQD (reference sequence). The chain's CDR3 is CANTEDRVGDEQYF. The CDR3 DNA reads as TGCGCCAACACGGAGGACAGGGTCGGCGACGAGCAGTACTTC.

The CDR3 DNA reads TGTGCCAGCAGTCCGGGACTAGCGGGGGTCTACGAGCAGTACTTC. Translating it yields CASSPGLAGVYEQYF. The chain is built from TRBV28 and TRBJ2-7, with 14 bases matching TRBD2. V lost 5 bases, J lost 3 bases, and 3 bases stayed unmatched. The CDR3 runs to 15 residues. Germline-derived CDR1 and CDR2 are MDHEN and SYDVKM.

About this clone: This sample also contains other DNA sequences that code for the same CDR3. The V call is TRBV18, the J call TRBJ1-5; weak D call: TRBD1 (6 bases). Germline V lookup: CDR1 KGHSH, CDR2 LQKENI. Trimming pared 2 bases from V and 0 bases from J, leaving 8 bases between. This CDR3 contains 15 residues. CDR3 in amino acids: CASSPAGASNQPQHF. DNA for the CDR3: TGTGCCAGCTCACCAGCAGGGGCTAGCAATCAGCCCCAGCATTTT.

V is TRBV3-1 (or the pseudogene TRBV3-2) and J is TRBJ1-5; 7 bases agree with TRBD1. Germline loops: CDR1 LGHDT, CDR2 YNNKEL (reference sequence). The CDR3 is 17 amino acids. The trim removed 1 base at V and 0 bases at J, leaving 6 bases unmatched. CDR3 residues: CASSQGGGRDSNQPQHF. In DNA form, the CDR3 reads TGTGCCAGCAGCCAAGGAGGGGGCCGGGATAGCAATCAGCCCCAGCATTTT.

This chain connects TRBV4-1 to TRBJ2-7; 10 nucleotides match TRBD2. The junction had 11 bases not matched to a gene; V was cut back by 1 base and J by 5 bases. Per the germline V gene, CDR1 is MGHRA and CDR2 is YSYEKL. There are 17 residues in the CDR3. The CDR3 bases are TGCGCCAGCAGCCAAGGACGTGGGGGACTAGCGACCGACGAGCAGTACTTC. Its translation is CASSQGRGGLATDEQYF.